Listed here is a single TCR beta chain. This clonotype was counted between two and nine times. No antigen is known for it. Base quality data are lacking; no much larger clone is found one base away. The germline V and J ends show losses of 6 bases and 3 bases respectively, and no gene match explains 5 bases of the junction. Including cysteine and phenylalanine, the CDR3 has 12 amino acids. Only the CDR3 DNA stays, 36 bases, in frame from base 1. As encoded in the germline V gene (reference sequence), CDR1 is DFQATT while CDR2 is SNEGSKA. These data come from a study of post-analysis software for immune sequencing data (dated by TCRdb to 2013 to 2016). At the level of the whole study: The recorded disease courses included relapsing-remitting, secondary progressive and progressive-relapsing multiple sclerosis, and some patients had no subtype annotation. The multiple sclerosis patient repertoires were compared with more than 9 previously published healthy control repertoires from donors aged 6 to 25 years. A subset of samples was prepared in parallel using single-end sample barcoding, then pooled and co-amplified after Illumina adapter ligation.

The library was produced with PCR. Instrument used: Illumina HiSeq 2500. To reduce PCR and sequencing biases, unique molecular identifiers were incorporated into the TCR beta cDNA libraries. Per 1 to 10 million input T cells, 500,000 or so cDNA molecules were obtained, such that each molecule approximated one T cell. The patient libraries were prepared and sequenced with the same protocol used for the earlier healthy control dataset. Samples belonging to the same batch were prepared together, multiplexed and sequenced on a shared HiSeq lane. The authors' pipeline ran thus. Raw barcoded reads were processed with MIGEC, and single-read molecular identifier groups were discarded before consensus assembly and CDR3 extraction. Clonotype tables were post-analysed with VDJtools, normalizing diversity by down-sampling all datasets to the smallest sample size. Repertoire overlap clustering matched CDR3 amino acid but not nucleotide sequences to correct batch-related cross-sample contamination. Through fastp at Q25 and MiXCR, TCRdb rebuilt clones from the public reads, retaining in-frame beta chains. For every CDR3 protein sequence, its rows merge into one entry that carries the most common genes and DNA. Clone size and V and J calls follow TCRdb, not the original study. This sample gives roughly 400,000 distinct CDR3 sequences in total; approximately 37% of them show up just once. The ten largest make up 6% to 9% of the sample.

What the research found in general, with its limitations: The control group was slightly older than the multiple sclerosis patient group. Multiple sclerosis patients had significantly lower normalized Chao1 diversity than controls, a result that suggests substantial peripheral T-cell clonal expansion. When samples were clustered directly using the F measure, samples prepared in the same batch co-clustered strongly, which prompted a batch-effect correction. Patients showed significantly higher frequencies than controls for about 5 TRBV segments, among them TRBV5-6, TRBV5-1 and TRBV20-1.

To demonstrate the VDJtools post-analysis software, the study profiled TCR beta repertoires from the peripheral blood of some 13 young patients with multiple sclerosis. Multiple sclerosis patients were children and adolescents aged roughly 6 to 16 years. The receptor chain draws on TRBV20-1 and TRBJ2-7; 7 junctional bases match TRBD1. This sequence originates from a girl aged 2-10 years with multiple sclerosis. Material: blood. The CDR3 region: CSAIGQVYEQYF. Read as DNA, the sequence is TGCAGTGCCATAGGACAGGTCTACGAGCAGTACTTC.